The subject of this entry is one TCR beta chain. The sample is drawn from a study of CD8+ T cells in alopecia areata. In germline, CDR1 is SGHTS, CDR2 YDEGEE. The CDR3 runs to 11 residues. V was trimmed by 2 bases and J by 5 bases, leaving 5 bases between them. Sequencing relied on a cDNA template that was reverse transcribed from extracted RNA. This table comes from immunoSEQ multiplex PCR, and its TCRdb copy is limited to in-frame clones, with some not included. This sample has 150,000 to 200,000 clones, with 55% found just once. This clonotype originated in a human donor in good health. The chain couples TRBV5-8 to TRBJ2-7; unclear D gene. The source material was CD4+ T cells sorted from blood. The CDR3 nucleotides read TGTGCCAGCAGCTTCCGGAACGAGCAGTACTTC. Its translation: CASSFRNEQYF.